This T cell receptor beta chain was captured in a study of blood T cell repertoires in COVID-19. Study-wide background: T cells, B-cell-depleted T cells, or PBMCs supplied cDNA or gDNA.

Assay: immunoSEQ multiplex PCR; the TCRdb copy retains only in-frame clones and omits some. The table lists hundreds of thousands of clones, 85% to 90% of them singletons. The CDR3 has 16 amino acids. V was clipped by 2 bases and J by 5 bases; unmatched bases: 10. Germline lookup yields CDR1 SGHAT and CDR2 FQNNGV. The rearrangement links TRBV11-2 to TRBJ2-5, with 8 bases fitting TRBD1. Sequences were obtained from PBMCs or T cells enriched from blood (not recorded which). This TCR came from a man in his forties who had recovered from COVID-19. The CDR3 nucleotides are TGTGCCAGCAGCTTACAGGGGGCGACTTCGGGGGAGACCCAGTACTTC. Amino acid sequence: CASSLQGATSGETQYF.